The clone carrying this TCR beta chain was observed a handful of times. The target antigen is unknown. This sample is part of a study of cytomegalovirus exposure and HLA in healthy donors. PCR primers comprised 60 Vbeta and 13 Jbeta primers. The table came from immunoSEQ multiplex PCR; TCRdb's copy has only in-frame clones and leaves some out. The repertoire holds fewer than 150,000 clones, with more than 60% as singletons. Study-level findings and limits: In presence/absence analyses, roughly uniform sequencing depth across donors was assumed.

This CDR3 has 15 amino acids. The germline gives CDR1 MNHNY, CDR2 SVGAGI (reference sequence). The V gene end was trimmed by 7 bases and the J gene end by 6 bases; junction bases not matched to a gene: 11. The clonotype comes from a male donor in good health and CMV-seronegative. The sample taken for sequencing was PBMCs. The chain links TRBV6-6 to TRBJ2-1, with 8 nucleotides matching TRBD2. The CDR3 spells CASNHPPGGTNEQFF. As DNA, the CDR3 is TGTGCCAGCAATCACCCCCCGGGAGGGACCAATGAGCAGTTCTTC.